This T cell receptor (beta chain) was captured in a study of sequential checkpoint blockade in melanoma. Per germline, CDR1 MNHNS and CDR2 SASEGT. There are 15 residues in the CDR3. Trimming pared 4 bases from V and 6 bases from J, leaving 18 bases between. Stated treatment: randomized to nivolumab then ipilimumab (arm A) or the reverse (arm B). None of the patients previously received DNA-damaging chemotherapy. TCRdb's copy holds only in-frame clones and misses some; the assay was immunoSEQ multiplex PCR. The table lists around 11,000 clones, approximately 67% of them singletons. The chain joins TRBV6-1 to TRBJ1-2; D perhaps matches TRBD1 (5 bases). The specimen comprised CD8+ T cells sorted from blood (inferred from file names), sampled from a patient given nivolumab and ipilimumab in sequence. This sequence was found in a human donor with melanoma. The CDR3 DNA follows: TGTGCCAGCAGTGGGGAATTGGAGGGGTTGGATGGCTACACCTTC. Amino acid sequence: CASSGELEGLDGYTF.